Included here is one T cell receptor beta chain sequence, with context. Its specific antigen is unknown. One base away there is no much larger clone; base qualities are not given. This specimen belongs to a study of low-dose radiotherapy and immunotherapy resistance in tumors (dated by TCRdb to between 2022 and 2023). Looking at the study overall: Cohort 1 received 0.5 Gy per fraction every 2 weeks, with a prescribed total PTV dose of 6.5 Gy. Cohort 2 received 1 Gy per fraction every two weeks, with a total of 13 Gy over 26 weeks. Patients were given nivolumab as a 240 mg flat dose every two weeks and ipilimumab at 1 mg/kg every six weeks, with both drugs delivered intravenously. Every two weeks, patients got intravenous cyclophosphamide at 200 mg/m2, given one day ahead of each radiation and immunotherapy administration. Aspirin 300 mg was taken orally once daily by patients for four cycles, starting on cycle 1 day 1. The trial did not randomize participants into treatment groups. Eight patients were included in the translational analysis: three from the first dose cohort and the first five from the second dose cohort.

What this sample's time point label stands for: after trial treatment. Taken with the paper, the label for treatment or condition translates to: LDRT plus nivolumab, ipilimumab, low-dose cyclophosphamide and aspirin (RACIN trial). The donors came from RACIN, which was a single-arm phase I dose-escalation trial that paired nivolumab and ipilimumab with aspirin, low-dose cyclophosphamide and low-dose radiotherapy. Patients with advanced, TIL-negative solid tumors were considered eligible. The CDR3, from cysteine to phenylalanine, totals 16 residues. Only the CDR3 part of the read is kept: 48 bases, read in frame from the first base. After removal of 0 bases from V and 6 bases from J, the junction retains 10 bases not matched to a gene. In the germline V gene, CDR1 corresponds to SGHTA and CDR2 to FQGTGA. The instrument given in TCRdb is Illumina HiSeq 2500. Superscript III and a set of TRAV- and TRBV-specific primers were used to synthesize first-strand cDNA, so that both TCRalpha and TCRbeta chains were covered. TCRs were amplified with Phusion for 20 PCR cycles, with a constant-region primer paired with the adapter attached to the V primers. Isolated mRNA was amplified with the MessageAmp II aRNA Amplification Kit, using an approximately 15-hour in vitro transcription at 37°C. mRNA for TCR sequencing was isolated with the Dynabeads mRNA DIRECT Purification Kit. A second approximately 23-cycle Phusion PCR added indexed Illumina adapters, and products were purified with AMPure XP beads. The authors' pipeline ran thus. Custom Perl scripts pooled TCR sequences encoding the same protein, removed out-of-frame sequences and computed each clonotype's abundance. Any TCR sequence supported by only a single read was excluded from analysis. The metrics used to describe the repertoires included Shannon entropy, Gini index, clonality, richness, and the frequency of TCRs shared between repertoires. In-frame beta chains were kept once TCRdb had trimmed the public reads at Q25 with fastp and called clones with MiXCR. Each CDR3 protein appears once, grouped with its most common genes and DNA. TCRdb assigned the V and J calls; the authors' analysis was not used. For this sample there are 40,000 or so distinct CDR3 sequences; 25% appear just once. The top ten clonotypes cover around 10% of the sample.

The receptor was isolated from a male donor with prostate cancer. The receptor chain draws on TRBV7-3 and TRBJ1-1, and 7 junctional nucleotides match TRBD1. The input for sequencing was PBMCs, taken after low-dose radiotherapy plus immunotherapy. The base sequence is TGTGCCAGCAGCTTAACGCAGAGGGGGCGCGCCGCTGAAGCTTTCTTT. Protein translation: CASSLTQRGRAAEAFF.